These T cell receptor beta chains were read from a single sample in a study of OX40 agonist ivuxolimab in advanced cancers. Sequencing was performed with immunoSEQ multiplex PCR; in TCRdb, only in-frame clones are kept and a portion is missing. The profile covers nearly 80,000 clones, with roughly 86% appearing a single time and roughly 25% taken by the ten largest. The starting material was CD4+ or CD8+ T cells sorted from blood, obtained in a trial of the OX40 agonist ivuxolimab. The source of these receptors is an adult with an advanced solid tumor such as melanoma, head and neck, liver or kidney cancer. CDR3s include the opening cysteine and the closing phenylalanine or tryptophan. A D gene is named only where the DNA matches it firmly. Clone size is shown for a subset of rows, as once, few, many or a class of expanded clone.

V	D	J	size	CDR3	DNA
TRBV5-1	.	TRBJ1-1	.	CASSLEQGNTEAFF	TGCGCCAGCAGCTTGGAACAGGGGAACACTGAAGCTTTCTTT
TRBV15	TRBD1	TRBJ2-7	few	CATSIQDRGPPYEQYF	TGTGCCACCAGCATCCAGGACAGGGGGCCTCCCTACGAGCAGTACTTC
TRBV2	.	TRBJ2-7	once	CASSELGGANYEQYF	TGTGCCAGCAGTGAACTCGGAGGGGCCAATTACGAGCAGTACTTC
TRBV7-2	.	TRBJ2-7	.	CASSPRGRPPYEQYF	TGTGCCAGCAGCCCTCGAGGACGGCCCCCCTACGAGCAGTACTTC
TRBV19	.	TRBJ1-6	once	CASSRGGFYSPLHF	TGTGCCAGTAGTAGAGGCGGATTCTATTCACCCCTCCACTTT
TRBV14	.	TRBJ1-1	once	CASSQDWQANTEAFF	TGTGCCAGCAGCCAAGATTGGCAGGCGAACACTGAAGCTTTCTTT
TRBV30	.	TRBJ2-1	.	CAWMRTAEQFF	TGTGCCTGGATGAGGACGGCTGAGCAGTTCTTC
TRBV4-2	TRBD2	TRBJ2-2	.	CASSPGLAGTTGELFF	TGTGCCAGCAGCCCGGGACTAGCGGGAACCACCGGGGAGCTGTTTTTT
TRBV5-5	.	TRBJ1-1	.	CASSLRGQGGALNTEAFF	TGTGCCAGCAGCTTGCGAGGCCAGGGAGGGGCCCTGAACACTGAAGCTTTCTTT
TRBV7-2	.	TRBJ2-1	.	CASSPNRGSYNEQFF	TGTGCCAGCAGCCCCAACCGGGGTTCCTACAATGAGCAGTTCTTC
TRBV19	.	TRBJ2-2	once	CASSRGQSTGELFF	TGTGCCAGTAGCCGAGGACAGTCCACCGGGGAGCTGTTTTTT
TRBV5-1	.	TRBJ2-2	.	CASSLAQGTGELFF	TGCGCCAGCAGCTTGGCCCAGGGCACCGGGGAGCTGTTTTTT
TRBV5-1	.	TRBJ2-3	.	CASSLGALTGADTQYF	TGCGCCAGCAGCTTAGGGGCCCTGACGGGGGCAGATACGCAGTATTTT
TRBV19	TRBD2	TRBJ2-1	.	CASSIGRDNEQFF	TGTGCCAGTAGTATTGGGAGGGACAATGAGCAGTTCTTC
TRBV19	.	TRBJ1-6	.	CASSIPQGGGNSPLHF	TGTGCCAGCTCCATACCACAGGGAGGCGGCAATTCACCCCTCCACTTT
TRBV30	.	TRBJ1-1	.	CAWGADTSILNTEAFF	TGTGCCTGGGGCGCTGACACTTCCATCCTTAACACTGAAGCTTTCTTT
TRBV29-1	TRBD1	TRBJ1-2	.	CSVRTGGQGGYTF	TGCAGCGTCCGGACAGGGGGCCAGGGTGGCTACACCTTC
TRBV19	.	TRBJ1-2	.	CASSSPTGRWGGYTF	TGTGCCAGTAGTTCACCAACAGGACGGTGGGGTGGCTACACCTTC
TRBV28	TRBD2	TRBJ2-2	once	CASTLPGLAGGDTGELFF	TGTGCCAGCACCCTCCCGGGACTAGCGGGGGGGGACACCGGGGAGCTGTTTTTT
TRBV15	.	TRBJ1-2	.	CATSRDRDSYGYTF	TGTGCCACCAGCAGAGATCGGGATTCCTATGGCTACACCTTC
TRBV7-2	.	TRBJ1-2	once	CASSPTGLGGYTF	TGTGCCAGCAGCCCGACGGGGCTGGGTGGCTACACCTTC
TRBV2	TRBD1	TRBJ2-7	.	CAGRDRGYEQYF	TGTGCCGGTCGGGACAGGGGGTACGAGCAGTACTTC
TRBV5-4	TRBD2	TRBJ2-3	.	CASSLLAGGTDTQYF	TGTGCCAGCAGCTTACTAGCGGGGGGTACAGATACGCAGTATTTT
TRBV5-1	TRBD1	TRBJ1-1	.	CASSQRLPGQGMNTEAFF	TGCGCCAGCAGCCAGAGATTACCGGGACAGGGGATGAACACTGAAGCTTTCTTT
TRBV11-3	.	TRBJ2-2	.	CASSLTRDTGELFF	TGTGCCAGCAGCCTGACCCGGGACACCGGGGAGCTGTTTTTT
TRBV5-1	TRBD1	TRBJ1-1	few	CASSLRTGMNTEAFF	TGCGCCAGCAGCCTCCGGACAGGAATGAACACTGAAGCTTTCTTT
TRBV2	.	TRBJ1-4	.	CASSERGSTNEKLFF	TGTGCCAGCAGTGAGAGGGGATCAACTAATGAAAAACTGTTTTTT
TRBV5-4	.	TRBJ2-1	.	CASSLEALSGPNEQFF	TGTGCCAGCAGCTTGGAGGCGCTCTCAGGGCCCAATGAGCAGTTCTTC
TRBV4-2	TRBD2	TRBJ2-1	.	CASSLRGGGPAGAGEQFF	TGTGCCAGCAGCTTACGTGGCGGGGGCCCAGCGGGAGCGGGTGAGCAGTTCTTC
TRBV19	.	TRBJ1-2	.	CASRGSYGYTF	TGTGCCAGTAGGGGGAGTTATGGCTACACCTTC
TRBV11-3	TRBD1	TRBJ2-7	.	CASSLGQGNFYEQYF	TGTGCCAGCAGCCTCGGACAGGGGAATTTCTACGAGCAGTACTTC
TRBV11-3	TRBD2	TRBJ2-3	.	CASSLWTSGTGDTQYF	TGTGCCAGCAGCCTTTGGACTAGCGGGACGGGAGATACGCAGTATTTT
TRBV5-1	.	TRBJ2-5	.	CASSTLSVEETQYF	TGCGCCAGCAGCACTCTCAGCGTTGAAGAGACCCAGTACTTC
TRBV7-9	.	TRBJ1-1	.	CASSWGGIRNTEAFF	TGTGCCAGCAGCTGGGGAGGGATTAGGAACACTGAAGCTTTCTTT
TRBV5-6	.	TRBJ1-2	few	CASSLGQSYGYTF	TGTGCCAGCAGCTTAGGACAGAGCTATGGCTACACCTTC
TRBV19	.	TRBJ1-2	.	CASSIDLGGDYGYTF	TGTGCCAGTAGTATAGATCTTGGAGGGGACTATGGCTACACCTTC
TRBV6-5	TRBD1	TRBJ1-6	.	CASMGQGNNSPLHF	TGTGCCAGCATGGGACAGGGGAACAATTCACCCCTCCACTTT
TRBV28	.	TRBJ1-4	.	CASSSTSRVFLFF	TGTGCCAGCAGTTCCACCTCCAGGGTTTTTCTGTTTTTT
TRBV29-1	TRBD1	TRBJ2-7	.	CSSKTGAYEQYF	TGCAGCTCAAAGACAGGGGCCTACGAGCAGTACTTC
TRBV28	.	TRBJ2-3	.	CASSLRAELDTQYF	TGTGCCAGCAGTTTACGGGCAGAGCTAGATACGCAGTATTTT
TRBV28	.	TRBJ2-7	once	CASSPYPGLTPYEQYF	TGTGCCAGCAGTCCTTATCCGGGGCTCACCCCCTACGAGCAGTACTTC
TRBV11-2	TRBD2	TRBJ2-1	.	CASSALPSGRKYNEQFF	TGTGCCAGCAGCGCCCTCCCCAGCGGGAGGAAGTACAATGAGCAGTTCTTC
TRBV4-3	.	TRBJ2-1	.	CASSQEHSYNEQFF	TGCGCCAGCAGCCAAGAACACAGTTACAATGAGCAGTTCTTC
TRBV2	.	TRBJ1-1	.	CAPGGSASEAFF	TGTGCCCCCGGTGGAAGTGCCTCTGAAGCTTTCTTT
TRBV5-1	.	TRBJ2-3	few	CASQRLPGPPADTQYF	TGCGCCAGCCAACGACTGCCGGGGCCCCCAGCAGATACGCAGTATTTT
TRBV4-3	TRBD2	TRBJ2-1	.	CASSRTWGLAGGAPYYNEQFF	TGCGCCAGCAGCCGAACTTGGGGACTAGCGGGGGGTGCACCTTATTACAATGAGCAGTTCTTC
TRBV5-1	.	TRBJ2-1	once	CASSLEADYNEQFF	TGCGCCAGCAGCTTGGAGGCGGACTACAATGAGCAGTTCTTC
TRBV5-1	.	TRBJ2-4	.	CASSLERGSGHPAKNIQYF	TGCGCCAGCAGCTTGGAGAGAGGGTCGGGACACCCAGCCAAAAACATTCAGTACTTC
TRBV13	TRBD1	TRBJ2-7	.	CASSFTQGAYEQYF	TGTGCCAGCAGCTTCACTCAGGGGGCGTACGAGCAGTACTTC
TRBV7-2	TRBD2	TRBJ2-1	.	CASSFFSGSLGEQFF	TGTGCCAGCAGCTTTTTTAGCGGGAGCCTTGGTGAGCAGTTCTTC